This T cell receptor (beta chain) emerged from a study of a mutant IDH1 vaccine in newly diagnosed glioma. Background on the study: Beginning 4-6 weeks after radiotherapy alone, or with temozolomide cycles, vaccination took place. Most patients had radiochemotherapy with temozolomide before enrollment; others had one alone. Visits V12 and V13 fell at weeks 35 and 47, respectively.

Documented time point: week 47, end of study. Every vaccine dose comprised 300 ug of mutant IDH1 20-mer peptide plus topical imiquimod. As concerns this clone: Its specificity is not known.

Assay: immunoSEQ multiplex PCR; the TCRdb copy retains only in-frame clones and omits some. The table includes tens of thousands of clones, around three quarters detected once. Trimming shortened V by 7 bases and J by 4 bases, and 13 bases separated the two germline ends. Germline values: CDR1 SQVTM, CDR2 ANQGSEA. The CDR3 length is 13 residues. This sequence joins TRBV29-1 and TRBJ2-2; no reliable D call. The TCR sequence derives from a man aged 45-65 years with glioma. The input for sequencing was PBMCs, taken from a glioma patient whose treatment included an IDH1 peptide vaccine. CDR3 bases: TGCAGCGATATACTTAGGGCCACCGGGGAGCTGTTTTTT. This codes for CSDILRATGELFF.